This T cell receptor (beta chain) came from a study of cytomegalovirus exposure and HLA in healthy donors. PCR used 60 Vbeta primers and 13 Jbeta primers. Data came from immunoSEQ multiplex PCR; TCRdb stores just in-frame clones and leaves some out. The sample includes 150,000 or so clones, over 75% of them seen just once. The germline gives CDR1 LNHNV, CDR2 YYDKDF (reference sequence). V lost 5 bases and J 5 bases, leaving 12 bases between the germline ends. The CDR3 is made up of 13 amino acids. This sequence joins TRBV15 and TRBJ1-2, with TRBD1 as a possible D gene (5 bases). This clonotype was sampled from a man aged 50-59 years in good health and CMV-seropositive. Sequences were obtained from PBMCs. CDR3 sequence: CATSAQGPYGYTF. CDR3 nucleotides: TGTGCCACCAGCGCTCAGGGTCCGTATGGCTACACCTTC.